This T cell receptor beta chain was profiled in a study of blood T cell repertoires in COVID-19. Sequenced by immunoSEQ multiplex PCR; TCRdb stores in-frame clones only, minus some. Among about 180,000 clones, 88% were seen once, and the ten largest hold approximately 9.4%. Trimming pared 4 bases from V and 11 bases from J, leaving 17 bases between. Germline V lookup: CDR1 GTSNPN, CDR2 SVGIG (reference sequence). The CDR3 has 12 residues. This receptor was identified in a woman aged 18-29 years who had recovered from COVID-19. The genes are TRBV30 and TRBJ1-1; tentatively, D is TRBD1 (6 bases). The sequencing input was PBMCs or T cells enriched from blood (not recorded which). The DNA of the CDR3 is TGTGCCTGGAACCAACCCAGGGGTATGGCTTTCTTT. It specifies CAWNQPRGMAFF.